One TCR beta chain is described in this entry. The data belong to a study of control samples from healthy donors and cancer patients. Sequencing was performed with immunoSEQ multiplex PCR; in TCRdb, only in-frame clones are kept and a portion is missing. The sample holds about 250,000 clones; around 79% are singletons and the top ten take about an eighth. V was pared by 6 bases and J by 3 bases, with 10 bases between. The CDR3 extends over 13 amino acids. The germline gives CDR1 MNHEY, CDR2 SVGAGI. The chain joins TRBV6-5 to TRBJ2-3; D is unclear. This clonotype originated in a woman aged 55-75 years with lung cancer. The sample comprised PBMCs. The CDR3 coding sequence is TGTGCCAGCAGGAGCCCAAGAACAGATACGCAGTATTTT. It yields the protein CASRSPRTDTQYF.